The present entry profiles one TCR beta chain with its context. Its antigen is unidentified. The sample comes from a study of shared clonotypes between healthy human individuals. General study results and limits: Estimated richness values were generally larger in naive subsets than in memory subsets.

As originally analysed: ImmunoSEQ sequences covered only the junction and lacked quality scores; filtering therefore differed. Produced via immunoSEQ multiplex PCR; TCRdb's table is partial and in-frame only. V, J and clone size are taken as reported in that table, and D and trimming were inferred from the DNA itself. The sample contains 2,500,000 or so clones, roughly 93% of which appear only once. Germline V lookup: CDR1 SGHRS, CDR2 YFSETQ. There are 14 residues in the CDR3. V dropped 3 bases and J dropped 2; count of bases not matched to a gene: 3. The chain combines TRBV5-1 with TRBJ2-7; 9 nucleotides match TRBD2. Source material: naive CD4+ T cells from PBMCs. Described subset: CD45RA+ positively selected. This receptor was obtained from a man younger than 35 in good health. Some clones in this sample may be carry-over from other donors' samples. The CDR3 nucleotides read TGCGCCAGCAGCTCGGGGACTAGCCCCTACGAGCAGTACTTC. Translation: CASSSGTSPYEQYF. Drawing the rest from reference TRBV5-1 and TRBJ2-7, the complete variable domain is KAGVTQTPRYLIKTRGQQVTLSCSPISGHRSVSWYQQTPGQGLQFLFEYFSETQRNKGNFPGRFSGRQFSNSRSEMNVSTLELGDSALYLCASSSGTSPYEQYFGPGTRLTVT.